This T cell receptor beta chain was sequenced in a study of T cell responses to AZD1222 COVID-19 vaccine. Some clones are missing from TCRdb's copy, which holds only in-frame ones; the method was immunoSEQ multiplex PCR. The sample yields 150,000 or so clones, more than 90% seen once. The CDR3 contains 15 residues. Germline V lookup: CDR1 SNHLY, CDR2 FYNNEI. Trimming shortened V by 3 bases and J by 4 bases, and 12 bases separated the two germline ends. The sequences come from peripheral blood, collected on day 0 of AZD1222 vaccination. This chain connects TRBV2 to TRBJ2-2, with D possibly being TRBD1 or TRBD2 (5 bases each). This TCR was sampled from an adult in good health. CDR3 bases: TGTGCCAGCAGTGAGGTGGGGGAGAGCACCGGGGAGCTGTTTTTT. Protein product: CASSEVGESTGELFF. Full variable domain (remainder filled in from reference TRBV2 and TRBJ2-2): EPEVTQTPSHQVTQMGQEVILRCVPISNHLYFYWYRQILGQKVEFLVSFYNNEISEKSEIFDDQFSVERPDGSNFTLKIRSTKLEDSAMYFCASSEVGESTGELFFGEGSRLTVL.